Listed below are T cell receptor beta chains from one sample, sequenced in a study of OX40 agonist ivuxolimab in advanced cancers. Clones were sequenced by immunoSEQ multiplex PCR, and TCRdb holds only the in-frame ones, with some missing. The data hold 100,000 to 140,000 clones, with around 93% observed a single time. This specimen was CD4+ or CD8+ T cells sorted from blood, taken in a trial of the OX40 agonist ivuxolimab. All receptors derive from an adult with an advanced solid tumor such as melanoma, head and neck, liver or kidney cancer. The CDR3 runs from the conserved cysteine through the conserved F or W.

V	J	CDR3
TRBV9	TRBJ1-6	CASQREWGSSYNSPLHF
TRBV5-1	TRBJ1-1	CASTISTATMNTEAFF
TRBV6-4	TRBJ1-2	CASAPGTGGRANYGYTF
TRBV19	TRBJ2-3	CASSEGLAPSTDTQYF
TRBV7-2	TRBJ2-1	CASSLVVGGDYNEQFF
TRBV11-3	TRBJ1-6	CASSLDGQGYSPLHF
TRBV5-4	-	CASSLAGVPYEQYF
TRBV11-1	TRBJ1-2	CASSFTQGPYTF
TRBV28	TRBJ2-7	CASSLSLDLTGPFSYEQYF
TRBV6-5	TRBJ1-1	CASSYRGGNTEAFF
TRBV6-1	TRBJ2-4	CASSENSSGKNIQYF
TRBV4-2	TRBJ2-1	CASSQSPGLAGSKAYNEQFF
TRBV5-6	TRBJ1-2	CASSSTAGPKGYTF
TRBV5-1	TRBJ2-1	CASSLGREGIRVF
TRBV9	TRBJ2-2	CASSVGATNTGELFF
TRBV7-8	TRBJ1-5	CASSLQGAGGQPQHF
TRBV9	TRBJ2-3	CASSVATGPHTQYF